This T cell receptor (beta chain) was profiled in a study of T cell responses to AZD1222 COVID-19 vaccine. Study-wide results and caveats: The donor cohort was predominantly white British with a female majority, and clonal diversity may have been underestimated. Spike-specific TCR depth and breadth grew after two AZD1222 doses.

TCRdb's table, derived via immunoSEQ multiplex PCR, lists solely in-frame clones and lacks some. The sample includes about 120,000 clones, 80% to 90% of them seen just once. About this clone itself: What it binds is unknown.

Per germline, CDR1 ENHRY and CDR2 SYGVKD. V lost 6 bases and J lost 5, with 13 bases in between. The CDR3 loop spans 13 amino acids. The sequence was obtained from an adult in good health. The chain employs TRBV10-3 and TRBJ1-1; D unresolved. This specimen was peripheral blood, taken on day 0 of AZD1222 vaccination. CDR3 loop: CAISGEPGTEAFF. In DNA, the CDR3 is TGTGCCATCAGCGGAGAGCCCGGTACTGAAGCTTTCTTT.